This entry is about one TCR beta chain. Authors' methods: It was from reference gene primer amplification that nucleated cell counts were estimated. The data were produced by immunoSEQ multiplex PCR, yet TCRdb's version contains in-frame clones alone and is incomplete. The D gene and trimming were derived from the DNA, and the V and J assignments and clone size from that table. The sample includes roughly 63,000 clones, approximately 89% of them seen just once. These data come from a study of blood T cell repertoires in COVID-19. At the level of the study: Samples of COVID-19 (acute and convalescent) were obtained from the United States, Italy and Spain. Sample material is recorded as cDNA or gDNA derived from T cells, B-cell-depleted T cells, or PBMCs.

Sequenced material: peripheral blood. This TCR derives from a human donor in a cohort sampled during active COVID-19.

CDR3 sequence: CASSLATGATGELFF. The CDR3 bases are TGCGCCAGCAGCTTGGCCACAGGGGCCACCGGGGAGCTGTTTTTT. V gene TRBV5-1 combines with J gene TRBJ2-2; 7 bases are a match to TRBD1. This CDR3 comprises 15 residues. Losses at the gene ends were 0 bases for V and 4 bases for J; bases not matched to a gene: 3. The germline V gene encodes CDR1 SGHRS and CDR2 YFSETQ.